The sequence of this T cell receptor beta chain was determined in a study of shared clonotypes between healthy human individuals. Study overall: In total, the donors were a couple of women and three men aged 18 to 49.

The assay was immunoSEQ multiplex PCR, and TCRdb's table has in-frame clones only and misses some. Of some 2.3 million clones in the sample, just over 90% are singletons; the top ten hold under 0.45%. The CDR3 has 12 residues. Germline V lookup: CDR1 MDHEN, CDR2 SYDVKM. Trimming took 4 bases from V and 6 from J, leaving 10 bases between them. Those who donated were healthy HIV-negative adults, with no recent acute infections or vaccinations reported. The donors, all of them Caucasian adults, lived in Nashville, Tennessee. The source material was naive CD4+ T cells from PBMCs. Subset described: CD45RA+ positively selected. The chain carries TRBV28 and TRBJ2-7; D call uncertain. This clonotype was sampled from a man younger than 35 in good health. Some clones in this sample may be carry-over from other donors' samples. CDR3 residues: CASSSQLTEQYF. DNA of the CDR3: TGTGCCAGCAGTTCACAATTGACCGAGCAGTACTTC.